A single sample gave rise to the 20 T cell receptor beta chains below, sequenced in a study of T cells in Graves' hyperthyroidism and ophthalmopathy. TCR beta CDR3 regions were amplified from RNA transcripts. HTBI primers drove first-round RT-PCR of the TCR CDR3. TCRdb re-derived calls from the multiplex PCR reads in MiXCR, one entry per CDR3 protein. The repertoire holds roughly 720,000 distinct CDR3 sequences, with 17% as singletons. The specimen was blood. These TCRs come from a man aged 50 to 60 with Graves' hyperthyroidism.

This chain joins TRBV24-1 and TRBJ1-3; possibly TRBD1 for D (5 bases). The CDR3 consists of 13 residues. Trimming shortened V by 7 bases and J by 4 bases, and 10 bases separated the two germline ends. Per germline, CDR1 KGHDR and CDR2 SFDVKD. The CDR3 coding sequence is TGTGCCACCAGCGGGACGGAAGGAAACACCATATATTTT. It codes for CATSGTEGNTIYF.

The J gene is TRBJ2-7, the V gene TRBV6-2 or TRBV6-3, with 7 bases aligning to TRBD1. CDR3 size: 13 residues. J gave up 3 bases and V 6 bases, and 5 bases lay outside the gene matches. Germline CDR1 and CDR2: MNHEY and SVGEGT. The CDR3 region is CASRTDRYYEQYF. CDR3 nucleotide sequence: TGTGCCAGCAGGACGGACAGGTACTACGAGCAGTACTTC.

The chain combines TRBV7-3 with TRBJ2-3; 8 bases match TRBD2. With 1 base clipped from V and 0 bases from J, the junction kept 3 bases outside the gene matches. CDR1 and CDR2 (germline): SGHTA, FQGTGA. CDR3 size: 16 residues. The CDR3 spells CASSLSSGKSTDTQYF. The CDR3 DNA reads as TGTGCCAGCAGCTTAAGTAGCGGGAAAAGCACAGATACGCAGTATTTT.

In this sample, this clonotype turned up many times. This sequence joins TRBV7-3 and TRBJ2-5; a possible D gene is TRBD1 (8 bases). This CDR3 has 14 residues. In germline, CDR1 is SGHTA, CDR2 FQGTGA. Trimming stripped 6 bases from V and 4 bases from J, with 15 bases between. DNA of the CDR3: TGTGCCAGCAGTACGACAGGGGAGGGAGAGACCCAGTACTTC. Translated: CASSTTGEGETQYF. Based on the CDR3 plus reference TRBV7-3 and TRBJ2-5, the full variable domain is GAGVSQTPSNKVTEKGKYVELRCDPISGHTALYWYRQSLGQGPEFLIYFQGTGAADDSGLPNDRFFAVRPEGSVSTLKIQRTERGDSAVYLCASSTTGEGETQYFGPGTRLLVL.

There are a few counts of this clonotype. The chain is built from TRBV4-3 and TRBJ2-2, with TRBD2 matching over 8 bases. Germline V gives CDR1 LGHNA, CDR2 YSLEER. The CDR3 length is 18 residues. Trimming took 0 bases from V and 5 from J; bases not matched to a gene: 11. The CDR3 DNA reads TGCGCCAGCAGCCAAGATCTATACGGAGCGGGAGCAACCGGGGAGCTGTTTTTT. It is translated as CASSQDLYGAGATGELFF.

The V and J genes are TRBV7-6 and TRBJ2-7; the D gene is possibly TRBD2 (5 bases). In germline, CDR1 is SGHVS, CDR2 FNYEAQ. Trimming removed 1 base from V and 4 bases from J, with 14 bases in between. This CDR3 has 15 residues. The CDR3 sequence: CASSLESSLVYEQYF. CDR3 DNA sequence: TGTGCCAGCAGCTTAGAATCTAGCCTTGTTTACGAGCAGTACTTC.

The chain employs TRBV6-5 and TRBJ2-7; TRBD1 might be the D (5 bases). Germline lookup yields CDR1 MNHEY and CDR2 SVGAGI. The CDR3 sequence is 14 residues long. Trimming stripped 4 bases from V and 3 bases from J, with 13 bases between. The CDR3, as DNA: TGTGCCAGCAGTTTCCCGGGCAGGGACTACGAGCAGTACTTC. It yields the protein CASSFPGRDYEQYF.

The CDR3 spells CASREGVRGGELFF. CDR3 bases: TGTGCCAGCAGGGAGGGTGTTCGGGGCGGGGAGCTGTTTTTT. The J gene is TRBJ2-2, the V gene TRBV6-1; a weak D match, TRBD2 (6 bases). The V gene lost 6 bases and the J gene lost 7 bases, with 15 bases spanning the gap. The CDR3 extends over 14 amino acids. Germline V lookup: CDR1 MNHNS, CDR2 SASEGT.

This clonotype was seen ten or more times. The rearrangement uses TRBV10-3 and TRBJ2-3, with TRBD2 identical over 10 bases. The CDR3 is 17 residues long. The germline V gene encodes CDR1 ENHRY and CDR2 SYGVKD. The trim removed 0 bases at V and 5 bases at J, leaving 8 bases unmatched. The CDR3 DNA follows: TGTGCCATCAGTGAGTCGTCTTATAGCGGGAGGATAGATACGCAGTATTTT. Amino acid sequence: CAISESSYSGRIDTQYF.

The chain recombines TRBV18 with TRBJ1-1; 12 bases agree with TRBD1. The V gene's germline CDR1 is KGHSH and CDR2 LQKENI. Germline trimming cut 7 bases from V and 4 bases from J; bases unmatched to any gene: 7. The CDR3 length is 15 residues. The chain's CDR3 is CASCGTGGAATEAFF. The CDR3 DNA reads TGTGCCAGCTGTGGGACAGGGGGCGCGGCCACTGAAGCTTTCTTT. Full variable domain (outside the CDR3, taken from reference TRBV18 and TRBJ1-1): NAGVMQNPRHLVRRRGQEARLRCSPMKGHSHVYWYRQLPEEGLKFMVYLQKENIIDESGMPKERFSAEFPKEGPSILRIQQVVRGDSAAYFCASCGTGGAATEAFFGQGTRLTVV.

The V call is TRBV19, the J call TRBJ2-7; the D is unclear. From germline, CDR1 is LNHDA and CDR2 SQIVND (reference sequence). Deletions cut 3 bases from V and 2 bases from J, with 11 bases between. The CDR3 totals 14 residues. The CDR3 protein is CASSISVTTYEQYF. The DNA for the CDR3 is TGTGCCAGTAGTATTTCGGTTACGACCTACGAGCAGTACTTC.

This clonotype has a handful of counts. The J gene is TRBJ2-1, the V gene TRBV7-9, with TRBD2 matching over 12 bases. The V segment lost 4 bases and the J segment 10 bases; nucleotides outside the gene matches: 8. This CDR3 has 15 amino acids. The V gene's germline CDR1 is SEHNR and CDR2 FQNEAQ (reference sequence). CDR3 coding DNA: TGTGCCAGCAGCTCCGAGACTAGCGGGAGTCAGGAGCAGTTCTTC. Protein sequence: CASSSETSGSQEQFF.

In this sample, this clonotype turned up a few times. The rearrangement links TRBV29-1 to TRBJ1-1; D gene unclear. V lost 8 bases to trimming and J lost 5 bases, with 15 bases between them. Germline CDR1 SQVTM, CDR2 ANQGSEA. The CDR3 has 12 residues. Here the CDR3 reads CSCMGSETEAFF. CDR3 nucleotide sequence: TGCAGCTGCATGGGCTCTGAGACTGAAGCTTTCTTT.

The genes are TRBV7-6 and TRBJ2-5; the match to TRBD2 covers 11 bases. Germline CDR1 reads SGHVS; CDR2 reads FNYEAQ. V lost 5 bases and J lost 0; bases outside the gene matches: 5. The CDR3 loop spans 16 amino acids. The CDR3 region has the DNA TGTGCCAGCAGCCTCACGACTAGCGGGGACCAAGAGACCCAGTACTTC. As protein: CASSLTTSGDQETQYF. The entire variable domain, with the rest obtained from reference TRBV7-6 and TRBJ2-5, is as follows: GAGVSQSPRYKVTKRGQDVALRCDPISGHVSLYWYRQALGQGPEFLTYFNYEAQQDKSGLPNDRFSAERPEGSISTLTIQRTEQRDSAMYRCASSLTTSGDQETQYFGPGTRLLVL.

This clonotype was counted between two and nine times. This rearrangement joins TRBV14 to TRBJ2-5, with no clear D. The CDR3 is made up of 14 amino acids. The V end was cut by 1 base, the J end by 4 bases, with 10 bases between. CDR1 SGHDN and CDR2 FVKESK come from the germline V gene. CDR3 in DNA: TGTGCCAGCAGCCAAGTCGGAGTAGGAGAGACCCAGTACTTC. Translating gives CASSQVGVGETQYF.

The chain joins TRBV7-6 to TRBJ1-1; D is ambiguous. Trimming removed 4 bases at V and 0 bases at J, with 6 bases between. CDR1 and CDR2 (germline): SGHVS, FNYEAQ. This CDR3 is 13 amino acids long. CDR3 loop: CASSSILNTEAFF. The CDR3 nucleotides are TGTGCCAGCAGCTCCATCCTGAACACTGAAGCTTTCTTT.

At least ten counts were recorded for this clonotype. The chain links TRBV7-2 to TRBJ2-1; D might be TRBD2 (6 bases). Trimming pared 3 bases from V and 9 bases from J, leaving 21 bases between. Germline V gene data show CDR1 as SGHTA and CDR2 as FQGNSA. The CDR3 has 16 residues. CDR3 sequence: CASSFRRTSSGVEQFF. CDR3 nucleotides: TGTGCCAGCAGCTTCCGGCGGACCTCATCGGGAGTTGAGCAGTTCTTC.

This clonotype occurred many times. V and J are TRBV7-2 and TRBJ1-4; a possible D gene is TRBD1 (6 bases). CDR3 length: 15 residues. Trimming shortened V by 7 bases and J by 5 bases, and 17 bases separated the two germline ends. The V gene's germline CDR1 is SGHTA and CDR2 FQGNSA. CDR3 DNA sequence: TGTGCCAGCACCAAATCGGACAGTACCAATGAAAAACTGTTTTTT. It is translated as CASTKSDSTNEKLFF.

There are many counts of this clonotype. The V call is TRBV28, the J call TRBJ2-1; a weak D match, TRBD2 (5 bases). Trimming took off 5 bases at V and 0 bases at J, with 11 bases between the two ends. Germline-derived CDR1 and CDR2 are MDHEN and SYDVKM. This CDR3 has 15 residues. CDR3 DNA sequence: TGTGCCAGCAGTCCCCTCGGGGACTCCTACAATGAGCAGTTCTTC. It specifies CASSPLGDSYNEQFF.

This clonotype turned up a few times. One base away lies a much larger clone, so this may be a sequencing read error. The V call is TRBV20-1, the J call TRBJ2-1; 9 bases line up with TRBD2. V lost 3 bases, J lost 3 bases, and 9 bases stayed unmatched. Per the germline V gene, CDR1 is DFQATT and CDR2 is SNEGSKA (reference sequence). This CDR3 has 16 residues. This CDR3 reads CSASSTKRGVYNEQFF. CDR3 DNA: TGCAGTGCTAGTAGTACGAAGCGGGGGGTCTACAATGAGCAGTTCTTC.